This TCR beta chain was recorded in a study of neurological immune-mediated disorders. Each CDR3 protein gets one entry after TCRdb re-called the 5' RACE reads with MiXCR. The sample shows roughly 90,000 distinct CDR3 sequences, under 4.5% of them seen only once. The CDR3 is 13 amino acids. In its sample, this clonotype was seen a few times. Its cognate antigen is unknown. A read error may be the cause here, since a much bigger clone is one base away. Unsorted libraries used 2 million PBMCs kept at -80 degrees C. The study, taken as a whole, reports: On phylogenetic grouping, the repertoires of 18 of 34 multiple sclerosis patients fell within one related-CDR3 cluster, constituting a possible signature. None of the CDR3 amino acid sequences found in expanded clones was shared across subjects. This suggests that the TCR-beta repertoires were private in all groups.

Sequencing input: PBMCs. The clonotype originates from a woman aged 50 to 60 with multiple sclerosis. The V call is TRBV12-3 or TRBV12-4, the J call TRBJ1-5; D is ambiguous. CDR3 nucleotides: TGTGCCAGCAGTTTTCAGAACAATCAGTCCCAGCATTTT. Translating it yields CASSFQNNQSQHF.